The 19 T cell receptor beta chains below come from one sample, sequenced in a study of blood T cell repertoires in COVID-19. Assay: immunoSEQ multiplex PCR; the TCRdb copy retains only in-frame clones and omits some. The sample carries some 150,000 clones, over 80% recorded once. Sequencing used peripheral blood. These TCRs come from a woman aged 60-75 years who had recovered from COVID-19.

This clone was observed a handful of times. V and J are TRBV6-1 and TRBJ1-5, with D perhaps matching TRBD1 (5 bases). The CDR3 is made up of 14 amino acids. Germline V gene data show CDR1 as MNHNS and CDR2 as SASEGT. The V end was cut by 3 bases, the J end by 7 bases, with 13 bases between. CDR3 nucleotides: TGTGCCAGCAGTGATCCAGGGCTTGGCCAGCCCCAGCATTTT. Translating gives CASSDPGLGQPQHF.

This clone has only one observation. CDR3 nucleotides: TGCGCCAGCAGCTCCACGACAGACTACGAGCAGTACTTC. Amino acids: CASSSTTDYEQYF. This rearrangement joins TRBV5-1 to TRBJ2-7; maybe TRBD1 (5 bases). Germline assignment: CDR1 SGHRS and CDR2 YFSETQ. The length of the CDR3 is 13 residues. The V end lost 3 bases, the J end lost 3 bases, and 10 bases lay between the germline ends.

This chain's CDR3 is CASSPEGLRDTQYF. CDR3 coding DNA: TGTGCCAGCAGCCCGGAAGGACTGAGGGATACGCAGTATTTT. The gene calls are TRBV11-2 and TRBJ2-3, with a tentative D call TRBD2 (5 bases). Trimming shortened V by 5 bases and J by 6 bases, and 15 bases separated the two germline ends. There are 14 residues in the CDR3. CDR1 is SGHAT and CDR2 is FQNNGV in the germline V gene. Complete variable domain (other parts from reference TRBV11-2 and TRBJ2-3): EAGVAQSPRYKIIEKRQSVAFWCNPISGHATLYWYQQILGQGPKLLIQFQNNGVVDDSQLPKDRFSAERLKGVDSTLKIQPAKLEDSAVYLCASSPEGLRDTQYFGPGTRLTVL.

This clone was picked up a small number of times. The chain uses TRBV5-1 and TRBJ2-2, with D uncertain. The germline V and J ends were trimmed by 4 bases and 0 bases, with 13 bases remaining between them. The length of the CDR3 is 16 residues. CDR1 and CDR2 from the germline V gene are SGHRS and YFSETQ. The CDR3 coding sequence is TGCGCCAGCAGCCCCCTTGGAGCGTCGAACACCGGGGAGCTGTTTTTT. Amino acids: CASSPLGASNTGELFF.

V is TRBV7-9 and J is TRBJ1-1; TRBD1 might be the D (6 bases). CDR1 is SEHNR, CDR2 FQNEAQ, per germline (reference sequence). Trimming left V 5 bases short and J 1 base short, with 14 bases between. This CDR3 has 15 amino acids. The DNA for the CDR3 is TGTGCCAGCAGCCTACGGACAGACCCGAACACTGAAGCTTTCTTT. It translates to CASSLRTDPNTEAFF.

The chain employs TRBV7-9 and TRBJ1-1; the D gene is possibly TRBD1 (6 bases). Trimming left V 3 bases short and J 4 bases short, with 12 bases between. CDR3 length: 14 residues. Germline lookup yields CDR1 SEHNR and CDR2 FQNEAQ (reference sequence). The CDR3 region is CASSFAQGSTEAFF. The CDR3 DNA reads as TGTGCCAGCAGCTTTGCTCAGGGGTCCACTGAAGCTTTCTTT.

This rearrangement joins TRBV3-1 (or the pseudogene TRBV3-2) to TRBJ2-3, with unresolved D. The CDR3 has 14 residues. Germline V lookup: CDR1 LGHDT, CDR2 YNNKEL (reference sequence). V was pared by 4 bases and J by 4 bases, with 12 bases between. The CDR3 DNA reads TGTGCCAGCAGCCCCCCCGCGGTCGCAGATACGCAGTATTTT. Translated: CASSPPAVADTQYF.

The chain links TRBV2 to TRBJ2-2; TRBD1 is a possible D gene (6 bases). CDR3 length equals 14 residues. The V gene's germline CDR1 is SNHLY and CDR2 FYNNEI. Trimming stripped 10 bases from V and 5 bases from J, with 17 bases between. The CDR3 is CATGTIRGTGELFF. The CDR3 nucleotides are TGTGCCACCGGGACAATAAGGGGGACCGGGGAGCTGTTTTTT.

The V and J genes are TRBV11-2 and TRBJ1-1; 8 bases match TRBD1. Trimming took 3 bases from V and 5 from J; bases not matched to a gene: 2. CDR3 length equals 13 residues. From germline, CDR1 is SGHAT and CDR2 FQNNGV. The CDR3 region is CASSFTGGTEAFF. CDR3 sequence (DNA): TGTGCCAGCAGCTTTACAGGGGGGACTGAAGCTTTCTTT.

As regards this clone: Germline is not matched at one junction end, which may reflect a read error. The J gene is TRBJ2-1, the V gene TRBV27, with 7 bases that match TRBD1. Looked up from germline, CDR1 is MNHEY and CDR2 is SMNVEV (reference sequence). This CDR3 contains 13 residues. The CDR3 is CASSFRQGPAGIF. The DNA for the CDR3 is TGTGCCAGCAGTTTTAGACAGGGTCCAGCCGGGATCTTC.

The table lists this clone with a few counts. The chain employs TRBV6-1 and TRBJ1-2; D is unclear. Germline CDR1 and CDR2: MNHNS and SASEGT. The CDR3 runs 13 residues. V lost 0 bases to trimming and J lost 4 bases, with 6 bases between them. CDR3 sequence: CASSEAAGYGYTF. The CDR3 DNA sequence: TGTGCCAGCAGTGAAGCGGCGGGCTATGGCTACACCTTC.

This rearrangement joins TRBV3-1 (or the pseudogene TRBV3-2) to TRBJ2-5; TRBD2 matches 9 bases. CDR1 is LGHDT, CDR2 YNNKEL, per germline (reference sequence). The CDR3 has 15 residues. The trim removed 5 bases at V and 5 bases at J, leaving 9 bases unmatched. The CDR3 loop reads CASSSRGGLDETQYF. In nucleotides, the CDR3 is TGTGCCAGCAGCTCGCGGGGGGGCCTGGATGAGACCCAGTACTTC.

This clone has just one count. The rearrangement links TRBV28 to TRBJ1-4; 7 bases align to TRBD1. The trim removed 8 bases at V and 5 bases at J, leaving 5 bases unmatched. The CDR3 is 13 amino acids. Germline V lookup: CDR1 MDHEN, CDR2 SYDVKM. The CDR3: CASCRDSNEKLFF. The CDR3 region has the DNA TGTGCCAGCTGCCGGGACAGCAATGAAAAACTGTTTTTT.

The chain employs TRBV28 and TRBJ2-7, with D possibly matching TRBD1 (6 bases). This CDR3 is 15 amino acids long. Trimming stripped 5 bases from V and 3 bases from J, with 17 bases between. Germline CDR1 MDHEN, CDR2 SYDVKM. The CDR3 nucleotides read TGTGCCAGCAGTCCACAGGGTCCCAACCTCTACGAGCAGTACTTC. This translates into CASSPQGPNLYEQYF.

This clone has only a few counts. The CDR3 DNA sequence: TGCAGCGCGGAGGGAATAGCGGGGGGAGGGGAGACCCAGTACTTC. Encoded protein: CSAEGIAGGGETQYF. The rearrangement uses TRBV29-1 and TRBJ2-5, with 10 bases matching TRBD2. CDR1 is SQVTM, CDR2 ANQGSEA, per germline. The V and J ends lost 7 bases and 5 bases, in that order; junction bases with no gene match: 13. This CDR3 comprises 15 residues.

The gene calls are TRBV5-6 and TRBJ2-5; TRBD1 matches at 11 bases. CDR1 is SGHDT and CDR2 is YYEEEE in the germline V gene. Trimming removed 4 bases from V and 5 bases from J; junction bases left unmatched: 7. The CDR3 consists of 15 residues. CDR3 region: CASSPGQGAWETQYF. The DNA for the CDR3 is TGTGCCAGCAGCCCAGGACAGGGGGCGTGGGAGACCCAGTACTTC.

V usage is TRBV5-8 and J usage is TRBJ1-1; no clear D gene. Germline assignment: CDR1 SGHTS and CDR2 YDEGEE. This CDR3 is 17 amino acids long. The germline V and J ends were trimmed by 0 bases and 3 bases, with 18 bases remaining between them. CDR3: CASSLVVGSTVDTEAFF. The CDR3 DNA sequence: TGTGCCAGCAGCTTGGTCGTCGGGAGTACTGTTGACACTGAAGCTTTCTTT.

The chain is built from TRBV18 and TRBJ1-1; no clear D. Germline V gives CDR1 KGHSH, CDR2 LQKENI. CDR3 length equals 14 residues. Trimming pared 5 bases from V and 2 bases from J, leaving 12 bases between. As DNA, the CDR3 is TGTGCCAGCTCATCCATGACAACTAACACTGAAGCTTTCTTT. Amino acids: CASSSMTTNTEAFF.

The DNA of the CDR3 is TGCGCCAGCAGCTCGGGACAGAGAAGTCGTGATACGCAGTATTTT. As protein: CASSSGQRSRDTQYF. V is TRBV5-1 and J is TRBJ2-3; 7 positions agree with TRBD1. The CDR3 runs 15 residues. Germline-derived CDR1 and CDR2 are SGHRS and YFSETQ. With 3 bases clipped from V and 6 bases from J, the junction kept 10 bases outside the gene matches.